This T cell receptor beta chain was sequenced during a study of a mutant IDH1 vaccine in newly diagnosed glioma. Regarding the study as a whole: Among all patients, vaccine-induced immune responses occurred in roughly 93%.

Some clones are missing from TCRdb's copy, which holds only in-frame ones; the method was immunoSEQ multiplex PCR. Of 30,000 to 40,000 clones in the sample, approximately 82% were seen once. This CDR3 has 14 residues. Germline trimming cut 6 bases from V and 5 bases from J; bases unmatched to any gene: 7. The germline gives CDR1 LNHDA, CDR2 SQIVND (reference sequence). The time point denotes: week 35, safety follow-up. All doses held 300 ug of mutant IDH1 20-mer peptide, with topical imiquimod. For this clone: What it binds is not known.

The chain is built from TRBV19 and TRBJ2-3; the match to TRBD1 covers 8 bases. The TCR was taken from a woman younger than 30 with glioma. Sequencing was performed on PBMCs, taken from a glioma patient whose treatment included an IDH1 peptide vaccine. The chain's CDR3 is CASSQTGDGDTQYF. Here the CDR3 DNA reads TGTGCCAGTAGCCAGACAGGGGACGGAGATACGCAGTATTTT.